A selection of T cell receptor beta chains follows, all from one sample in a study of cytomegalovirus exposure and HLA in healthy donors. Libraries were prepared by immunoSEQ multiplex PCR; TCRdb keeps only in-frame clonotypes and omits some of them. Of under 150,000 clones in the sample, around 82% were seen once. What was sequenced was PBMCs. These receptors were obtained from a middle-aged man in good health and CMV-seronegative. The CDR3 runs from the conserved cysteine through the conserved F or W. D genes are given only for firm matches. Not all rows give a size; the values are once, few, many and, for expanded clones, a class.

j_gene: TRBJ1-2; v_gene: TRBV29-1; abundance: -; d_gene: -; CDR3aa: CSVRGTTGLNYGYTF; CDR3nt: TGCAGCGTTAGGGGAACGACAGGACTGAACTATGGCTACACCTTC
j_gene: TRBJ2-3; v_gene: TRBV19; abundance: -; d_gene: TRBD2; CDR3aa: CAVGTSGTDTQYF; CDR3nt: TGTGCCGTCGGGACTAGCGGGACAGATACGCAGTATTTT
j_gene: TRBJ2-5; v_gene: TRBV29-1; abundance: -; d_gene: -; CDR3aa: CSVFSGGGETQYF; CDR3nt: TGCAGCGTTTTCTCCGGGGGAGGAGAGACCCAGTACTTC
j_gene: TRBJ1-2; v_gene: TRBV19; abundance: few; d_gene: -; CDR3aa: CASSPTGIGGYGYTF; CDR3nt: TGTGCCAGTAGTCCCACAGGGATTGGAGGCTATGGCTACACCTTC
j_gene: TRBJ1-1; v_gene: TRBV6-6; abundance: few; d_gene: -; CDR3aa: CASSSIKKGGTEAFF; CDR3nt: TGTGCCAGCAGTAGCATAAAAAAAGGGGGCACTGAAGCTTTCTTT
j_gene: TRBJ2-7; v_gene: TRBV15; abundance: -; d_gene: -; CDR3aa: CATSRDRDSYEQYF; CDR3nt: TGTGCCACCAGCAGAGACAGGGACTCCTACGAGCAGTACTTC
j_gene: TRBJ1-4; v_gene: TRBV6-1; abundance: -; d_gene: -; CDR3aa: CASSAHSSNEKLFF; CDR3nt: TGTGCCAGCAGTGCCCACAGCAGTAATGAAAAACTGTTTTTT
j_gene: TRBJ1-5; v_gene: TRBV15; abundance: -; d_gene: -; CDR3aa: CATSSEDRNQPQHF; CDR3nt: TGTGCCACCAGCAGCGAAGACAGGAATCAGCCCCAGCATTTT
j_gene: TRBJ2-4; v_gene: TRBV19; abundance: -; d_gene: TRBD1; CDR3aa: CASKGTGAIQYF; CDR3nt: TGTGCCAGCAAGGGAACAGGGGCCATTCAGTACTTC
j_gene: TRBJ1-2; v_gene: TRBV21-1; abundance: few; d_gene: -; CDR3aa: CASSNRGAYGYTF; CDR3nt: TGTGCCAGCTCTAACAGGGGGGCCTATGGCTACACCTTC
j_gene: TRBJ1-5; v_gene: TRBV28; abundance: -; d_gene: TRBD1; CDR3aa: CASSTWDRDDQPQHF; CDR3nt: TGTGCCAGCAGCACTTGGGACAGGGATGATCAGCCCCAGCATTTT
j_gene: TRBJ1-4; v_gene: TRBV25-1; abundance: -; d_gene: -; CDR3aa: CASSDPSRSGNEKLFF; CDR3nt: TGTGCCAGCAGTGACCCGTCCCGCTCGGGTAATGAAAAACTGTTTTTT
j_gene: TRBJ2-2; v_gene: TRBV10-3; abundance: few; d_gene: TRBD2; CDR3aa: CAIKLAGANTGELFF; CDR3nt: TGTGCCATCAAACTAGCGGGAGCGAACACCGGGGAGCTGTTTTTT
j_gene: TRBJ2-1; v_gene: TRBV10-3; abundance: -; d_gene: TRBD2; CDR3aa: CATKREGLNEQFF; CDR3nt: TGTGCCACCAAACGGGAGGGCCTTAATGAGCAGTTCTTC
j_gene: TRBJ2-4; v_gene: TRBV27; abundance: few; d_gene: -; CDR3aa: CASRPLADPRGAKNIQYF; CDR3nt: TGTGCCAGCCGGCCCCTGGCGGACCCCCGAGGGGCCAAAAACATTCAGTACTTC
j_gene: TRBJ2-7; v_gene: TRBV7-2; abundance: -; d_gene: -; CDR3aa: CASSLTRTEIYEQYF; CDR3nt: TGTGCCAGCAGCCTAACCCGGACAGAGATATACGAGCAGTACTTC
j_gene: TRBJ1-2; v_gene: TRBV10-3; abundance: -; d_gene: TRBD1; CDR3aa: CAISESGTGVNYGYTF; CDR3nt: TGTGCCATCAGTGAGTCCGGGACAGGGGTGAACTATGGCTACACCTTC
j_gene: TRBJ1-5; v_gene: TRBV4-3; abundance: -; d_gene: -; CDR3aa: CASSQDRWGDQPQHF; CDR3nt: TGCGCCAGCAGCCAAGATCGGTGGGGAGATCAGCCCCAGCATTTT
j_gene: TRBJ2-7; v_gene: TRBV10-1; abundance: few; d_gene: -; CDR3aa: CASSEGSGFHEQYF; CDR3nt: TGCGCCAGCAGTGAGGGGTCAGGGTTCCACGAGCAGTACTTC
j_gene: TRBJ1-5; v_gene: TRBV5-1; abundance: -; d_gene: -; CDR3aa: CASSLNGETNQPQHF; CDR3nt: TGCGCCAGCAGCTTGAATGGGGAGACCAATCAGCCCCAGCATTTT
j_gene: TRBJ2-3; v_gene: TRBV7-9; abundance: -; d_gene: TRBD1; CDR3aa: CASSPPAGQGADTQYF; CDR3nt: TGTGCCAGCAGCCCCCCCGCGGGACAGGGGGCAGATACGCAGTATTTT
j_gene: TRBJ2-1; v_gene: TRBV6-1; abundance: -; d_gene: -; CDR3aa: CASREGLTGNNEQFF; CDR3nt: TGTGCCAGCAGGGAGGGTTTGACAGGGAACAATGAGCAGTTCTTC
j_gene: TRBJ2-4; v_gene: TRBV9; abundance: -; d_gene: TRBD1; CDR3aa: CASSVEQGQGNIQYF; CDR3nt: TGTGCCAGCAGCGTCGAACAGGGACAGGGAAACATTCAGTACTTC
j_gene: TRBJ1-3; v_gene: TRBV11-2; abundance: -; d_gene: -; CDR3aa: CASSLDPGTGNTIYF; CDR3nt: TGTGCCAGCAGCTTAGATCCAGGAACTGGAAACACCATATATTTT
j_gene: TRBJ2-2; v_gene: TRBV5-1; abundance: -; d_gene: TRBD2; CDR3aa: CASRNGGLAGAINTGELFF; CDR3nt: TGCGCCAGCAGGAATGGAGGGCTAGCGGGAGCCATAAACACCGGGGAGCTGTTTTTT
j_gene: TRBJ2-4; v_gene: TRBV15; abundance: -; d_gene: TRBD1; CDR3aa: CATSREPGQGNIQYF; CDR3nt: TGTGCCACCAGCAGGGAACCGGGACAGGGGAACATTCAGTACTTC
j_gene: TRBJ2-1; v_gene: TRBV15; abundance: -; d_gene: -; CDR3aa: CATSRDYAVADEQFF; CDR3nt: TGTGCCACCAGCAGAGATTATGCGGTAGCGGATGAGCAGTTCTTC
j_gene: TRBJ1-1; v_gene: TRBV19; abundance: -; d_gene: -; CDR3aa: CASSISFGPRDEAFF; CDR3nt: TGTGCCAGTAGTATTAGTTTTGGACCTCGGGATGAAGCTTTCTTT
j_gene: TRBJ2-2; v_gene: TRBV6-5; abundance: few; d_gene: -; CDR3aa: CASSYSGGTTGELFF; CDR3nt: TGTGCCAGCAGTTACTCTGGCGGTACCACCGGGGAGCTGTTTTTT
j_gene: TRBJ2-1; v_gene: TRBV9; abundance: -; d_gene: TRBD2; CDR3aa: CASSVARGSGRGEQFF; CDR3nt: TGTGCCAGCAGCGTAGCCCGGGGTAGCGGGAGGGGTGAGCAGTTCTTC
j_gene: TRBJ2-3; v_gene: TRBV9; abundance: -; d_gene: TRBD2; CDR3aa: CASSPGTSGSAAQYF; CDR3nt: TGTGCCAGCAGCCCCGGGACTAGCGGGAGTGCAGCGCAGTATTTT
j_gene: TRBJ2-5; v_gene: TRBV6-1; abundance: few; d_gene: -; CDR3aa: CASRNSNQETQYF; CDR3nt: TGTGCCAGCAGAAACAGCAACCAAGAGACCCAGTACTTC
j_gene: TRBJ2-7; v_gene: TRBV5-1; abundance: -; d_gene: TRBD1; CDR3aa: CASSLATGGGEQYF; CDR3nt: TGCGCCAGCAGCTTGGCGACAGGGGGTGGAGAGCAGTACTTC
j_gene: TRBJ2-3; v_gene: TRBV7-8; abundance: -; d_gene: TRBD2; CDR3aa: CASSTAGGNTQYF; CDR3nt: TGTGCCAGCAGCACAGCGGGGGGAAATACGCAGTATTTT
j_gene: TRBJ1-2; v_gene: TRBV29-1; abundance: -; d_gene: -; CDR3aa: CSVGQSYGYTF; CDR3nt: TGCAGCGTTGGACAGTCCTATGGCTACACCTTC
j_gene: TRBJ2-1; v_gene: TRBV7-8; abundance: -; d_gene: TRBD1; CDR3aa: CASSVNRGLGRELYNEQFF; CDR3nt: TGTGCCAGCAGCGTAAACAGGGGGCTGGGGCGGGAGTTATACAATGAGCAGTTCTTC
j_gene: TRBJ2-7; v_gene: TRBV4-3; abundance: few; d_gene: TRBD2; CDR3aa: CASSQERTSGRASYEQYF; CDR3nt: TGCGCCAGCAGCCAAGAACGGACTAGCGGGAGGGCCTCCTACGAGCAGTACTTC
j_gene: TRBJ2-5; v_gene: TRBV25-1; abundance: -; d_gene: TRBD2; CDR3aa: CASSETGTRIGETQYF; CDR3nt: TGTGCCAGCAGTGAGACGGGGACTAGGATAGGGGAGACCCAGTACTTC
j_gene: TRBJ2-7; v_gene: TRBV5-1; abundance: -; d_gene: -; CDR3aa: CASSLNPAYEQYF; CDR3nt: TGCGCCAGCAGCTTGAATCCAGCCTACGAGCAGTACTTC
j_gene: TRBJ2-1; v_gene: TRBV25-1; abundance: few; d_gene: TRBD1; CDR3aa: CASSKSGTGYNEQFF; CDR3nt: TGTGCCAGCAGTAAGTCCGGGACAGGGTACAATGAGCAGTTCTTC
j_gene: TRBJ1-2; v_gene: TRBV5-4; abundance: -; d_gene: TRBD1; CDR3aa: CASSGLQGGIKGYTF; CDR3nt: TGTGCCAGCAGCGGACTACAGGGGGGGATTAAAGGCTACACCTTC
j_gene: TRBJ2-5; v_gene: TRBV18; abundance: -; d_gene: TRBD2; CDR3aa: CASSPRVAGKETQYF; CDR3nt: TGTGCCAGCTCACCAAGGGTAGCGGGGAAAGAGACCCAGTACTTC
j_gene: TRBJ1-1; v_gene: TRBV7-3; abundance: -; d_gene: -; CDR3aa: CASSLTVTHEAFF; CDR3nt: TGTGCCAGCAGCTTAACGGTGACACACGAAGCTTTCTTT
j_gene: TRBJ1-5; v_gene: TRBV28; abundance: -; d_gene: -; CDR3aa: CASSQNQPQHF; CDR3nt: TGTGCCAGCAGTCAGAATCAGCCCCAGCATTTT
j_gene: TRBJ1-1; v_gene: TRBV5-1; abundance: -; d_gene: -; CDR3aa: CASSLSGGATAFF; CDR3nt: TGCGCCAGCAGCTTGTCTGGGGGGGCAACAGCTTTCTTT
j_gene: TRBJ1-2; v_gene: TRBV7-9; abundance: -; d_gene: -; CDR3aa: CASSLSNYGYTF; CDR3nt: TGTGCCAGCAGTTTGAGTAACTATGGCTACACCTTC
j_gene: TRBJ2-1; v_gene: TRBV27; abundance: -; d_gene: TRBD2; CDR3aa: CASSLSAGGVYNEQFF; CDR3nt: TGTGCCAGCAGTTTATCGGCGGGAGGGGTTTACAATGAGCAGTTCTTC
j_gene: TRBJ2-7; v_gene: TRBV18; abundance: -; d_gene: -; CDR3aa: CASSLGVSYEQYF; CDR3nt: TGTGCCAGCTCACTAGGGGTTTCCTACGAGCAGTACTTC
j_gene: TRBJ2-2; v_gene: TRBV19; abundance: -; d_gene: TRBD2; CDR3aa: CASKREVSGELFF; CDR3nt: TGTGCCAGTAAGCGGGAGGTGTCCGGGGAGCTGTTTTTT
j_gene: TRBJ2-7; v_gene: TRBV28; abundance: -; d_gene: TRBD1; CDR3aa: CASRTDRAPYEQYF; CDR3nt: TGTGCCAGCAGGACGGACAGGGCTCCCTACGAGCAGTACTTC
j_gene: TRBJ1-4; v_gene: TRBV28; abundance: few; d_gene: TRBD1; CDR3aa: CASSTGATNEKLFF; CDR3nt: TGTGCCAGCAGTACAGGGGCAACTAATGAAAAACTGTTTTTT
j_gene: TRBJ2-7; v_gene: TRBV29-1; abundance: -; d_gene: TRBD2; CDR3aa: CSVVAGGTYEQYF; CDR3nt: TGCAGCGTTGTAGCGGGGGGTACCTACGAGCAGTACTTC
j_gene: TRBJ1-2; v_gene: TRBV29-1; abundance: -; d_gene: -; CDR3aa: CSVEDSRLYGYTF; CDR3nt: TGCAGCGTTGAGGACAGCCGTCTCTATGGCTACACCTTC
j_gene: TRBJ2-7; v_gene: TRBV5-1; abundance: few; d_gene: TRBD2; CDR3aa: CASSLAYSGSHAYEQYF; CDR3nt: TGCGCCAGCAGCTTGGCATATAGCGGGAGCCATGCCTACGAGCAGTACTTC
j_gene: TRBJ1-5; v_gene: TRBV27; abundance: -; d_gene: -; CDR3aa: CASSPTALGPQHF; CDR3nt: TGTGCCAGCAGCCCGACTGCGCTCGGGCCCCAGCATTTT
j_gene: TRBJ1-5; v_gene: TRBV28; abundance: once; d_gene: TRBD1; CDR3aa: CASSLPQGSNQPQHF; CDR3nt: TGTGCCAGCAGTCTACCACAGGGGTCCAATCAGCCCCAGCATTTT